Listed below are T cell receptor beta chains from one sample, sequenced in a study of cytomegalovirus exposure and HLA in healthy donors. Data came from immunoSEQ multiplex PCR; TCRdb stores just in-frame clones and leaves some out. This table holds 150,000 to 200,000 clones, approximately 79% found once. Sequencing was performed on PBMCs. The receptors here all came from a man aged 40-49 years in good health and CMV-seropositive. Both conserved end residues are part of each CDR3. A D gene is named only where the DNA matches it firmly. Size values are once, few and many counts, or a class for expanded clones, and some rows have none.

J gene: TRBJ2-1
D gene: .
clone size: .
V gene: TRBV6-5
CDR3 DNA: TGTGCCAGCAGCAAGGGGAGGAGTAATGAGCAGTTCTTC
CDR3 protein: CASSKGRSNEQFF

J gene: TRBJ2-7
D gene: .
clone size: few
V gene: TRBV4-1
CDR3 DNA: TGCGCCAGCAGCCAAGCAGGAGCCGGGAGCTTGGCCTACGAGCAGTACTTC
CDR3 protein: CASSQAGAGSLAYEQYF

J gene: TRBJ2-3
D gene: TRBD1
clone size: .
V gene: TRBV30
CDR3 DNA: TGTGCCTGGAGTGTGGGACAGGGTATCACAGATACGCAGTATTTT
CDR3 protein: CAWSVGQGITDTQYF

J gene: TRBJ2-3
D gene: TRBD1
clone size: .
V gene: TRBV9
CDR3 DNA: TGTGCCAGCAGCGATAACAGGGGGCCAGATACGCAGTATTTT
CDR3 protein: CASSDNRGPDTQYF

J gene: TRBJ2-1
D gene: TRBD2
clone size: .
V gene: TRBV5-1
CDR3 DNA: TGCGCCAGCAGCTTGGTTGGTAGTAGCGGGCCCTACAATGAGCAGTTCTTC
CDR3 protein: CASSLVGSSGPYNEQFF

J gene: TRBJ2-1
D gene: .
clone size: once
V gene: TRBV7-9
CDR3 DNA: TGTGCCAGCAGCCCGAGGGGCGGGACGAGCTCCTACAATGAGCAGTTCTTC
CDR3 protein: CASSPRGGTSSYNEQFF

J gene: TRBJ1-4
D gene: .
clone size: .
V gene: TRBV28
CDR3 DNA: TGTGCCAGCAGTCAGGGGAAGGAAAAACTGTTTTTT
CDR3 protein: CASSQGKEKLFF

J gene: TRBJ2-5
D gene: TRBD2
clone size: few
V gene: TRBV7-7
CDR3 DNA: TGTGCCAGCAGCCCCGTCGGGCTAGCGGGAAGGGAGACCCAGTACTTC
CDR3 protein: CASSPVGLAGRETQYF

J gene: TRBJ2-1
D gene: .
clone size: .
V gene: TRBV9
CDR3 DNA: TGTGCCAGCAGCGTAGGTCTAGTCTTCGACAATGAGCAGTTCTTC
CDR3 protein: CASSVGLVFDNEQFF

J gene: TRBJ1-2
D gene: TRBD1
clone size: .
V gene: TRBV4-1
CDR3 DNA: TGCGCCAGCAGCCAAGTCTACCCCGGGACAGGGGGTGCCTATGGCTACACCTTC
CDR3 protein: CASSQVYPGTGGAYGYTF

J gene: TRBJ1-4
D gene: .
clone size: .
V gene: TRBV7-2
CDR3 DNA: TGTGCCAGCAGCTATACTACAGGGAATGAAAAACTGTTTTTT
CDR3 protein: CASSYTTGNEKLFF

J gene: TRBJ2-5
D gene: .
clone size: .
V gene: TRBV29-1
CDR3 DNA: TGCAGCGGATCCTTACTCCAAGAGACCCAGTACTTC
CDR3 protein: CSGSLLQETQYF

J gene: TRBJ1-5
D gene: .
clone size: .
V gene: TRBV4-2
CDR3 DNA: TGTGCCAGCAGCCAAGTCTTGGACAGTACTCAGCCCCAGCATTTT
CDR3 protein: CASSQVLDSTQPQHF

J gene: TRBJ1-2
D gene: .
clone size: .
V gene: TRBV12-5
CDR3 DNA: TGTGCTAGTGCTATTAATGGGGAGGGAGGCTACACCTTC
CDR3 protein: CASAINGEGGYTF